This TCR beta chain was captured by sequencing in a study of CD8+ T cells in alopecia areata. Regarding the study as a whole: With tofacitinib ongoing, many expanded lesional clones persisted in both scalp and blood. The study found higher clonality in lesional than normal scalp, especially in alopecia totalis/universalis. Resident alphabeta T-cell populations of normal skin are likewise subject to sequencing in scalp samples.

Sequencing templates came from extracted RNA that was reverse transcribed into cDNA. Clones were sequenced by immunoSEQ multiplex PCR, and TCRdb holds only the in-frame ones, with some missing. This sample has about 190,000 clones, with 64% found just once. Stated treatment: oral pan-JAK inhibitor, 5-10 mg twice daily. Sorting of PBMCs yielded the CD4+ and CD8+ T cells. Details on this clone: Its target is not known.

The CDR3 is 11 amino acids. V was cut by 6 bases and J by 6 bases, with 8 bases left in between. The germline gives CDR1 SQVTM, CDR2 ANQGSEA. The TCR was taken from a human donor with alopecia areata. Sequences were derived from CD4+ T cells sorted from blood, sampled at approximately week 50, from a patient treated with tofacitinib. This chain connects TRBV29-1 to TRBJ2-2; maybe TRBD1 (5 bases). The CDR3 region has the DNA TGCAGCGTAGGGGATCCCGGGGAGCTGTTTTTT. It specifies CSVGDPGELFF.